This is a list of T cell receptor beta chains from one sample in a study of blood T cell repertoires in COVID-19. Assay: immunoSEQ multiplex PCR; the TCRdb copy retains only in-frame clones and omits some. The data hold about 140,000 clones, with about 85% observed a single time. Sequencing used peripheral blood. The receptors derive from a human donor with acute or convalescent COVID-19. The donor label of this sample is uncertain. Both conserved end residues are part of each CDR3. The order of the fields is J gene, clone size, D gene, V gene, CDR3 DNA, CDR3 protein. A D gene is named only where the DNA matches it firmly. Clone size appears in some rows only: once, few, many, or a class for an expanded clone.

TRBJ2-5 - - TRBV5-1 TGCGCCAGCAGCGGGGAGGAGACCCAGTACTTC CASSGEETQYF
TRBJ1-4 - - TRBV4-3 TGCGCCAGCAGCCAAGATCCGAGGAAACTGTTTTTT CASSQDPRKLFF
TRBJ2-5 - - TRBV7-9 TGTGCCAGCAGCCCCCGAACAGTTCAAGAGACCCAGTACTTC CASSPRTVQETQYF
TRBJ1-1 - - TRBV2 TGTGCCAGCACTATCCTGCGTCAGAACACTGAAGCTTTCTTT CASTILRQNTEAFF
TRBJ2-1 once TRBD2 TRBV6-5 TGTGCCAGCAGTTACAGCGGGAGGGCCTACAATGAGCAGTTCTTC CASSYSGRAYNEQFF
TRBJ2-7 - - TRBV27 TGTGCCAGCAGTTTGCGTTCAGGGCACTACGAGCAGTACTTC CASSLRSGHYEQYF
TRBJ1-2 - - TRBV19 TGTGCCAGTAGGCTAGGTCAGAATAACTATGGCTACACCTTC CASRLGQNNYGYTF
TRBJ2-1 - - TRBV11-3 TGTGCCAGCAGCTTGGCAGGGGCCGTTTCTACTGAGCAGTTCTTC CASSLAGAVSTEQFF
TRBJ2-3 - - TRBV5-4 TGTGCCAGCAGCTTGGAGGGGGGAGGGCTGTCAGATACGCAGTATTTT CASSLEGGGLSDTQYF
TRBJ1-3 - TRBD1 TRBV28 TGTGCCAGCAGTTTTCGGACAGGGGGCTCCGGAAACACCATATATTTT CASSFRTGGSGNTIYF
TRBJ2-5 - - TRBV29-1 TGCAGCGTTGAGGCAGGGGATATTAGGGAGACCCAGTACTTC CSVEAGDIRETQYF
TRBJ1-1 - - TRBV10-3 TGTGCCATCAGTGAGTCCCCCAGGGACACTGAAGCTTTCTTT CAISESPRDTEAFF
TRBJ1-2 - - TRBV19 TGTGCCAGTAGTATCGACAGGCTCTATGGCTACACCTTC CASSIDRLYGYTF
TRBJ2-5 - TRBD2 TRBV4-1 TGCGCCAGCAGCCAAGATAGAACAGTAGCGGCGGGAGTGACCCAGTACTTC CASSQDRTVAAGVTQYF
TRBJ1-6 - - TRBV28 TGTGCCAGCAGGACAGTCCGTAATTCACCCCTCCACTTT CASRTVRNSPLHF
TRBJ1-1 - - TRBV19 TGTGCCAGTAGTTCCCCCAGTTTCACTGAAGCTTTCTTT CASSSPSFTEAFF
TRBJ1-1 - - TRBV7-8 TGTGCCAGCAGCTTAGTAAGCACCCCGATTGAAGCTTTCTTT CASSLVSTPIEAFF
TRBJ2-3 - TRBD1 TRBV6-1 TGTGCCAGCAGTGAAACTGGACAGGGTTGGACAGATACGCAGTATTTT CASSETGQGWTDTQYF
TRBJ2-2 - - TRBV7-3 TGTGCCACCAACCTGGAGGGGAGCACCGGGGAGCTGTTTTTT CATNLEGSTGELFF
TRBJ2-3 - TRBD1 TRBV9 TGTGCCAGCAGCGTACAGGGGGCTAGCACAGATACGCAGTATTTT CASSVQGASTDTQYF
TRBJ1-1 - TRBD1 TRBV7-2 TGTGCCAGCAGCTTACAGGGGGCGAGTCTTAACGCTGAAGCTTTCTTT CASSLQGASLNAEAFF
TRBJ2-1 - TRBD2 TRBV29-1 TGCAGCGTTGTGGGCGAGCGGGAAAGCTCCTACAATGAGCAGTTCTTC CSVVGERESSYNEQFF
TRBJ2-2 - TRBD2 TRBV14 TGTGCCAGCAGCCAAGACTTGACTAGCGGGTCCGCCGGGGAGCTGTTTTTT CASSQDLTSGSAGELFF
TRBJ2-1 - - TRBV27 TGTGCCAGCAGTTTATCGGCGGGGGCCCTCCACAATGAGCAGTTCTTC CASSLSAGALHNEQFF
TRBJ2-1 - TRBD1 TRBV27 TGTGCCAGCAGCAGGGGGTCGTACAATGAGCAGTTCTTC CASSRGSYNEQFF
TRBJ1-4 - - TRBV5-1 TGCGCCAGCAGCTTGTCTCAGGCCAAACCGGGAGCACTGTTTTTT CASSLSQAKPGALFF
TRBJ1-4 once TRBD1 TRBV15 TGTGCCACCAGCAGAGCAGGGGGGCTTGGGATTGAAAAACTGTTTTTT CATSRAGGLGIEKLFF
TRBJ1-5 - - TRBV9 TGTGCCAGCAGCGTAGGAGATGTCAATCAGCCCCAGCATTTT CASSVGDVNQPQHF
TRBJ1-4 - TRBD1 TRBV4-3 TGCGCCAGCAGCCAAACAAGATACGGGACAGGGGGCTTTGGCCACGATGAAAAACTGTTTTTT CASSQTRYGTGGFGHDEKLFF
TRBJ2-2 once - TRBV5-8 TGTGCCAGCACCACCCGAACAGCGAACACCGGGGAGCTGTTTTTT CASTTRTANTGELFF
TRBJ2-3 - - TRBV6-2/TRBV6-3 TGTGCCAGCAGTTACTCGCGGCGTTACACAGATACGCAGTATTTT CASSYSRRYTDTQYF
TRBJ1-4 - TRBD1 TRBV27 TGTGCCAGCAGTTTAACGACAGGGGGTTTGGGTGAAAAACTGTTTTTT CASSLTTGGLGEKLFF
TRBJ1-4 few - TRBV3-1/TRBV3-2 TGTGCCAGCAGCCAATCATATGAAAAACTGTTTTTT CASSQSYEKLFF
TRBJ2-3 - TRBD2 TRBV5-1 TGCGCCAGCAGCTTGGGTCCCCAACTAGCGGGGGCCTTCACAGATACGCAGTATTTT CASSLGPQLAGAFTDTQYF
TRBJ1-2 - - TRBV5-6 TGTGCCAGCAGCTACAGGGTCTATGGCTACACCTTC CASSYRVYGYTF
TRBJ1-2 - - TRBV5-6 TGTGCCAGCAGCTGGACAGATGGCTACACCTTC CASSWTDGYTF
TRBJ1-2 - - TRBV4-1 TGCGCCAGCAGCCAAGATCGGGGGGGTGACTATGGCTACACCTTC CASSQDRGGDYGYTF
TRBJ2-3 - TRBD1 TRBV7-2 TGTGCCAGCAGCTTAACGGTGATGGCAGGGGGCAACACAGATACGCAGTATTTT CASSLTVMAGGNTDTQYF
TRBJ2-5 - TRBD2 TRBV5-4 TGTGCCAGCAGCGAGACTAGCGGTCGAACTCAAGAGACCCAGTACTTC CASSETSGRTQETQYF
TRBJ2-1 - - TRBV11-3 TGTGCCAGCAGCGGGGGAGGAATACAGGGGACCTACAATGAGCAGTTCTTC CASSGGGIQGTYNEQFF
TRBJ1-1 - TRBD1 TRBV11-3 TGTGCCAGCAGCCCGACAGGGGTGGACACTGAAGCTTTCTTT CASSPTGVDTEAFF
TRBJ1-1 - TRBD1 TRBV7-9 TGTGCCAGCAGCTTGCCAGGGGGAAGGACTGAAGCTTTCTTT CASSLPGGRTEAFF
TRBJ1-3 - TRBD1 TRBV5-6 TGTGCCAGCAGTGTCAGGGGGCCTGGAAACACCATATATTTT CASSVRGPGNTIYF
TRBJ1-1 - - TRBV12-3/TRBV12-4 TGTGCCAGCAGTTCCTCCGGGAACACTGAAGCTTTCTTT CASSSSGNTEAFF
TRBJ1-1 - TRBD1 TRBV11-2 TGTGCCAGCAGCGGAGACAGGGGCCTTGAAGCTTTCTTT CASSGDRGLEAFF
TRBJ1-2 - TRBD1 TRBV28 TGTGCCAGCAGTTTGGGACAGCTCTTCTATGGCTACACCTTC CASSLGQLFYGYTF
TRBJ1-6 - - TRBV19 TGTGCCAGTAGTGCCCTCAGGGTAGAATCACCCCTCCACTTT CASSALRVESPLHF
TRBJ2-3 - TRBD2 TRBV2 TGTGCCAGCAGTGTTGGGCTAGCGGCACGAGGCACAGATACGCAGTATTTT CASSVGLAARGTDTQYF
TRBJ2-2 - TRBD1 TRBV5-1 TGCGCCAGCAGCACGGACAGGGAAATCGGGGAGCTGTTTTTT CASSTDREIGELFF
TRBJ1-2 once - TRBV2 TGTGCCAGCAGTGAAGAGGGACTATATGGCTACACCTTC CASSEEGLYGYTF
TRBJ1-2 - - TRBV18 TGTGCCAGCTCACCCCGGGAAGCTCCGGGAGCAATTAACTATGGCTACACCTTC CASSPREAPGAINYGYTF
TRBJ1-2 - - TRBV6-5 TGTGCCAGTCTGTCAGACCTACCTCGGGGGGGATACACCTTC CASLSDLPRGGYTF
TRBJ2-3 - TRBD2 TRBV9 TGTGCCAGCAGCGTCGTAGCGGGAGGCAGAGATACGCAGTATTTT CASSVVAGGRDTQYF
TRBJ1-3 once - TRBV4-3 TGCGCCAGCAGCCAAGGGGGCCTCAACTCTGGAAACACCATATATTTT CASSQGGLNSGNTIYF
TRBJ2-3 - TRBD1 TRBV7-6 TGTGCCAGCAGCTTAGAACCGACAGGGGCAGATACGCAGTATTTT CASSLEPTGADTQYF